The 25 T cell receptor beta chains reported below all come from one sample, sequenced in a study of patients and donors after allogeneic stem cell transplantation. In TCRdb, the RT-PCR reads were re-called with MiXCR into one record per CDR3 protein. The sample includes 900,000 to 1,000,000 distinct CDR3 sequences, about a sixth of them seen just once. The sample was blood, either unsorted or a sorted T cell fraction (not recorded which). These receptors all come from a human donor who was either an allogeneic HSCT recipient or a stem cell or donor lymphocyte infusion donor (not recorded which). It is not recorded whose cells these are; they may come from a transplant donor.

Many counts were recorded for this clonotype. This sequence joins TRBV9 and TRBJ2-3, with 10 bases identical to TRBD2. With 0 bases clipped from V and 9 bases from J, the junction kept 16 bases outside the gene matches. The CDR3 is 18 amino acids. Germline V gene sequence: CDR1 SGDLS, CDR2 YYNGEE. CDR3 region: CASSVEVGLAGASLTQYF. Here the CDR3 DNA reads TGTGCCAGCAGCGTAGAAGTTGGCCTAGCGGGGGCCTCCCTCACGCAGTATTTT.

V usage is TRBV5-8 and J usage is TRBJ1-1, with TRBD1 matching over 10 bases. Germline trimming cut 1 base from V and 9 bases from J; bases unmatched to any gene: 9. From germline, CDR1 is SGHTS and CDR2 YDEGEE. CDR3 size: 15 residues. The CDR3 sequence: CASSLFGTGEIKAFF. CDR3 nucleotide sequence: TGTGCCAGCAGCTTGTTTGGGACAGGGGAGATTAAAGCTTTCTTT.

The chain recombines TRBV6-2 or TRBV6-3 with TRBJ2-3, with TRBD2 matching over 7 bases. The length of the CDR3 is 15 residues. Germline CDR1 is MNHEY and CDR2 is SVGEGT. The junction had 6 bases not matched to a gene; V was cut back by 6 bases and J by 0 bases. CDR3: CASSSLADSTDTQYF. Here the CDR3 DNA reads TGTGCCAGCAGCTCTCTAGCGGATAGCACAGATACGCAGTATTTT.

This clonotype was counted only a few times. Germline is not matched at one junction end, which may reflect a read error. This chain uses TRBV6-2 or TRBV6-3 with TRBJ2-1, with D unclear. The CDR3 runs 14 residues. Per the germline V gene, CDR1 is MNHEY and CDR2 is SVGEGT. CDR3 nucleotide sequence: TGTGCCAGCAGTTCCGCAACTATCTACCATGAGCAGTTCTTC. As protein: CASSSATIYHEQFF.

This clonotype was seen many times. The chain couples TRBV12-3 or TRBV12-4 to TRBJ1-2; 7 bases are shared with TRBD1. The CDR3 extends over 12 amino acids. J was trimmed by 8 bases and V by 5 bases; bases with no gene match: 5. CDR3 loop: CASSPTGLGYTF. The CDR3 nucleotides read TGTGCCAGCAGTCCGACAGGGTTGGGCTACACCTTC.

The chain combines TRBV5-1 with TRBJ2-7; 11 bases match TRBD1. CDR1 and CDR2 from the germline V gene are SGHRS and YFSETQ. This CDR3 has 16 residues. J lost 6 bases, V lost 3 bases, and 11 bases had no gene match. The CDR3 bases are TGCGCCAGCAGCTCTAGGCGCCGGGACAGGGGGACCGAGCAGTACTTC. Translated, it gives CASSSRRRDRGTEQYF.

This clonotype was seen a handful of times. The chain uses TRBV27 and TRBJ1-2; 12 nucleotides line up with TRBD1. The J segment lost 4 bases and the V segment lost 1 base, leaving 7 bases of the junction unmatched. Germline V gives CDR1 MNHEY, CDR2 SMNVEV (reference sequence). The CDR3 is 17 amino acids. CDR3 amino acids: CASSLWGQGALIYGYTF. CDR3 bases: TGTGCCAGCAGTTTATGGGGACAGGGGGCTCTGATCTATGGCTACACCTTC.

This rearrangement joins TRBV4-1 to TRBJ1-4, with D possibly TRBD1 on 5 matching bases. V was pared by 3 bases and J by 7 bases, with 15 bases between. CDR1 MGHRA and CDR2 YSYEKL come from the germline V gene. CDR3 length: 15 residues. CDR3 DNA: TGCGCCAGCAGCCAGAGCGGGGCATGGGGTGAAAAACTGTTTTTT. Translated, it gives CASSQSGAWGEKLFF.

The rearrangement links TRBV10-3 to TRBJ1-1; 10 bases are shared with TRBD1. Germline CDR1 is ENHRY and CDR2 is SYGVKD. The CDR3 consists of 14 residues. The J segment lost 6 bases and the V segment lost 6 bases, leaving 7 bases of the junction unmatched. Written as DNA, the CDR3 is TGTGCCATCAGGGGCGATGACAGGGGGCCTGAAGCTTTCTTT. Its translation: CAIRGDDRGPEAFF.

The V call is TRBV5-1, the J call TRBJ2-5; D unclear. The CDR3 runs 15 residues. Germline CDR1 and CDR2: SGHRS and YFSETQ. Trimming removed 0 bases at V and 2 bases at J, with 11 bases between. Written as DNA, the CDR3 is TGCGCCAGCAGCTTGGAGGTGGGCCTACAAGAGACCCAGTACTTC. This gives the protein CASSLEVGLQETQYF.

This chain connects TRBV6-1 to TRBJ1-1, with D tentatively TRBD1 (5 bases). The V gene's germline CDR1 is MNHNS and CDR2 SASEGT. This CDR3 region has 15 residues. V lost 6 bases, J lost 3 bases, and 17 bases lay in between. CDR3 sequence: CASSRTTDLYTEAFF. CDR3 in DNA: TGTGCCAGCAGCCGGACAACCGACCTGTACACTGAAGCTTTCTTT.

The sample holds a few counts of this clonotype. The rearrangement joins TRBV4-1 to TRBJ1-3; a possible D gene is TRBD1 (5 bases). Looked up from germline, CDR1 is MGHRA and CDR2 is YSYEKL. The length of the CDR3 is 16 residues. V lost 1 base, J lost 4 bases, and 14 bases lay in between. This CDR3 reads CASSQVVVGQGNTIYF. In nucleotides, the CDR3 is TGCGCCAGCAGCCAAGTCGTAGTGGGGCAAGGAAACACCATATATTTT.

J is TRBJ2-7 and V is TRBV5-1, with 7 bases aligning to TRBD2. The CDR3 extends over 14 amino acids. The V gene end was trimmed by 4 bases and the J gene end by 2 bases; junction bases not matched to a gene: 6. Germline values: CDR1 SGHRS, CDR2 YFSETQ. CDR3 nucleotides: TGCGCCAGCAGCCCATGGGGGGGAGCCTACGAGCAGTACTTC. Its translation: CASSPWGGAYEQYF.

This clonotype was seen only a few times. The genes are TRBV5-4 and TRBJ2-2; TRBD2 agrees at 9 bases. Germline CDR1 reads SGHNT; CDR2 reads YYREEE (reference sequence). The V segment lost 0 bases and the J segment 7 bases; nucleotides outside the gene matches: 10. This CDR3 has 17 amino acids. The CDR3 sequence is CASSLALAGPKSGELFF. The CDR3 coding sequence is TGTGCCAGCAGCTTGGCCCTAGCGGGGCCGAAGAGCGGGGAGCTGTTTTTT. Together with reference TRBV5-4 and TRBJ2-2, the CDR3 gives the full variable domain: ETGVTQSPTHLIKTRGQQVTLRCSSQSGHNTVSWYQQALGQGPQFIFQYYREEENGRGNFPPRFSGLQFPNYSSELNVNALELDDSALYLCASSLALAGPKSGELFFGEGSRLTVL.

This clonotype was counted a few times. The chain employs TRBV2 and TRBJ1-1, with D possibly matching TRBD1 (6 bases). The CDR3 length is 14 residues. The germline gives CDR1 SNHLY, CDR2 FYNNEI. Trimming shortened V by 2 bases and J by 10 bases, and 17 bases separated the two germline ends. In DNA form, the CDR3 reads TGTGCCAGCAGTGAAACTGGGGGCACCCCCAGAGCTTTCTTT. It is translated as CASSETGGTPRAFF. Variable domain in full (rest from reference TRBV2 and TRBJ1-1): EPEVTQTPSHQVTQMGQEVILRCVPISNHLYFYWYRQILGQKVEFLVSFYNNEISEKSEIFDDQFSVERPDGSNFTLKIRSTKLEDSAMYFCASSETGGTPRAFFGQGTRLTVV.

The rearrangement joins TRBV24-1 to TRBJ1-2, with a weak D call TRBD1 (5 bases). The CDR3 runs 16 residues. The V gene's germline CDR1 is KGHDR and CDR2 SFDVKD. Trimming left V 5 bases short and J 8 bases short, with 23 bases between. CDR3 region: CATSAKVGTWRGGYTF. For the CDR3, the DNA is TGTGCCACCAGTGCCAAGGTTGGGACCTGGAGGGGAGGCTACACCTTC.

This chain uses TRBV12-3 or TRBV12-4 with TRBJ1-4; 9 nucleotides agree with TRBD1. Trimming took 6 bases from V and 3 from J; bases not matched to a gene: 2. The CDR3 is 14 residues long. In DNA, the CDR3 is TGTGCCAGCAGGGACAGGGGCTCTAATGAAAAACTGTTTTTT. This codes for CASRDRGSNEKLFF.

In this sample, this clonotype turned up a few times. V usage is TRBV11-3 and J usage is TRBJ1-1; maybe TRBD1 (5 bases). Trimming took off 5 bases at V and 3 bases at J, with 13 bases between the two ends. The CDR3 contains 14 residues. From germline, CDR1 is SGHNT and CDR2 YENEEA. CDR3 nucleotides: TGTGCCAGCAGCCTAATAAGGGGACACACTGAAGCTTTCTTT. Translation: CASSLIRGHTEAFF.

This clonotype was seen repeatedly, ten times or more. This chain uses TRBV5-1 with TRBJ2-2, with TRBD1 as a possible D gene (6 bases). Germline loops: CDR1 SGHRS, CDR2 YFSETQ. This CDR3 comprises 13 residues. With 0 bases removed from V and 7 bases from J, the gap between germline ends came to 7 bases. The CDR3 DNA sequence: TGCGCCAGCAGCTTGGCACAGGGCGGGGAGCTGTTTTTT. This sequence encodes CASSLAQGGELFF.

The table lists this clonotype with a few counts. This chain uses TRBV12-3 or TRBV12-4 with TRBJ2-1, with 11 bases that match TRBD1. Unmatched junction bases numbered 6, after V lost 6 bases and J lost 5 bases. The CDR3 sequence is 15 residues long. The CDR3 loop reads CASRTPGQGDNEQFF. Here the CDR3 DNA reads TGTGCCAGCAGGACGCCGGGACAGGGGGACAATGAGCAGTTCTTC.

In its sample, this clonotype was seen a few times. The chain combines TRBV6-2 or TRBV6-3 with TRBJ2-2, with D maybe TRBD2 (6 bases). CDR3 length: 17 residues. Germline loops: CDR1 MNHEY, CDR2 SVGEGT. Trimming shortened V by 2 bases and J by 2 bases, and 15 bases separated the two germline ends. The CDR3 sequence: CASSYIGRGANTGELFF. In nucleotides, the CDR3 is TGTGCCAGCAGTTACATCGGGAGAGGGGCAAACACCGGGGAGCTGTTTTTT.

This clonotype was counted a few times. The CDR3 sequence is CASSYSGANPTISEAFF. For the CDR3, the DNA is TGTGCCAGCAGTTACTCAGGAGCCAATCCGACCATTTCTGAAGCTTTCTTT. The chain employs TRBV6-5 and TRBJ1-1; unclear D gene. The CDR3 loop spans 17 amino acids. V lost 0 bases, J lost 6 bases, and 20 bases lay in between. Germline V lookup: CDR1 MNHEY, CDR2 SVGAGI.

In its sample, this clonotype was seen a few times. The chain combines TRBV7-3 with TRBJ2-3; 7 positions agree with TRBD2. The CDR3 spans 16 residues. Germline V gene data show CDR1 as SGHTA and CDR2 as FQGTGA. V shed 1 base, J shed 4 bases, and the junction held 8 bases outside the gene matches. The CDR3 is CASSLRSPGGSDTQYF. The CDR3 nucleotides are TGTGCCAGCAGCTTAAGGTCCCCGGGAGGATCAGATACGCAGTATTTT.

This chain links TRBV6-1 with TRBJ2-1; 9 positions agree with TRBD2. Germline lookup yields CDR1 MNHNS and CDR2 SASEGT. This CDR3 is built from 14 residues. Trimming took 6 bases from V and 9 from J; bases not matched to a gene: 9. The CDR3 spells CASRVVLAGSEQFF. In DNA form, the CDR3 reads TGTGCCAGCAGGGTGGTGCTAGCGGGATCTGAGCAGTTCTTC.

This clonotype showed up many times. This chain links TRBV18 with TRBJ2-1; D perhaps matches TRBD2 (6 bases). V dropped 8 bases and J dropped 7 bases, with 12 bases sitting between them. The germline gives CDR1 KGHSH, CDR2 LQKENI. This CDR3 has 12 amino acids. The CDR3 nucleotides read TGTGCCAGCAGCCCGGCGGGAAATGAGCAGTTCTTC. It translates to CASSPAGNEQFF.